The next 3 T cell receptor beta chains were all read from a single sample in a study of human T cells and chemical hapten exposure. Time point given: patch test 3, about 24 weeks after DPC sensitization. Treatment noted: therapeutic diphenylcyclopropenone sensitization with weekly scalp DPC. Each CDR3 protein gets one entry after TCRdb re-called the RACE reads with MiXCR. The data hold more than 100,000 distinct CDR3 sequences, with approximately 11% observed a single time. The specimen comprised whole blood, sampled in connection with sensitization to the hapten diphenylcyclopropenone (DPC). The source of these receptors is a woman between 45 and 60 years old with alopecia areata. Some clones in this sample may be carry-over from other donors' samples.

This clonotype was recorded a few times. The chain recombines TRBV5-4 with TRBJ2-3; 7 positions agree with TRBD2. Germline CDR1 SGHNT, CDR2 YYREEE (reference sequence). V trimming: 6 bases; J trimming: 1 base; junction bases outside the gene matches: 5. This CDR3 spans 14 amino acids. The CDR3, as DNA: TGTGCCAGCAATTTGGGAGGGGGCACAGATACGCAGTATTTT. Amino acid sequence: CASNLGGGTDTQYF.

The CDR3 DNA reads TGCGCCAGCAGCCAAGATCTGTGGGAGAACACTGAAGCTTTCTTT. This gives the protein CASSQDLWENTEAFF. The chain links TRBV4-1 to TRBJ1-1; D is undetermined. This CDR3 contains 15 residues. Germline CDR1 and CDR2: MGHRA and YSYEKL. The germline V and J ends were trimmed by 0 bases and 1 base, with 9 bases remaining between them.

This clonotype came up a few times. This chain uses TRBV28 with TRBJ1-2, with D maybe TRBD1 (6 bases). The CDR3 length is 15 residues. CDR1 is MDHEN, CDR2 SYDVKM, per germline. V lost 7 bases, J lost 8 bases, and 23 bases lay in between. The CDR3 nucleotides are TGTGCCAGCACCACGGGGACACAGGCCGCGCCAGGCTACACCTTC. Translating it yields CASTTGTQAAPGYTF.